Described below is a single TCR beta chain sequence and its context. Its antigen is currently unknown. The sample originates from a study of human T cells and chemical hapten exposure. For the study at large: An area of 2 cm by about 2.2 cm on upper inner arm skin received 2% DPC for sensitization. Notes on the study in general: Expanded TCRs grouped into significantly more large CDR3 similarity clusters than controls produced.

This CDR3 region has 14 residues. Germline loops: CDR1 SGHAT, CDR2 FQNNGV. Trimming took off 1 base at V and 3 bases at J, with 8 bases between the two ends. Library preparation tagged each individual cDNA molecule with a unique molecular identifier. In the original analysis: TCRs per sample had a median of approximately 88,000 and ranged from 23,224 to 690,600. In TCRdb, the reads were re-called with MiXCR into one record per CDR3 protein. TCRdb, not the authors, supplied the V and J calls. This sample has roughly 3,700 distinct CDR3 sequences, with just under 50% found just once. Treatment described: therapeutic diphenylcyclopropenone sensitization with weekly scalp DPC.

Sequences were derived from whole blood, sampled before DPC sensitization or 2, 6, or about 24 weeks after (not recorded which). The clonotype comes from an adult with alopecia areata. Some clones in this sample may be carry-over from other donors' samples. This table probably holds off-target reads from a library built for another chain. The chain combines TRBV11-2 with TRBJ2-3; D call uncertain. The CDR3: CASSLAIGTDTQYF. The DNA of the CDR3 is TGTGCCAGCAGCTTAGCCATAGGAACAGATACGCAGTATTTT.